The subject of this entry is one T cell receptor beta chain. The length of the CDR3 is 16 residues. Germline V lookup: CDR1 MDHEN, CDR2 SYDVKM. Trimming took 4 bases from V and 2 from J, leaving 17 bases between them. The study profiled TCR beta VDJ and CDR3 using genomic DNA as template. TCRdb re-analysed the reads in MiXCR, keeping a single row per CDR3 protein. The sample lists 260,000 or so distinct CDR3 sequences; approximately 50% were seen once. The data are from a study of CD8+CD57+ T cells in acquired aplastic anemia. Individuals selected for sequencing had exhibited CD8+CD57+ cell expansion on flow cytometry.

Sequenced sample: sorted CD4+, CD8+, or CD8+CD57+ T cells (not recorded which) from PBMCs. The receptor was isolated from a human donor with aplastic anemia. This sequence joins TRBV28 and TRBJ1-2; D gene uncertain. CDR3 amino acids: CASSSPPGWENYGYTF. Written as DNA, the CDR3 is TGTGCCAGCAGTTCCCCTCCTGGGTGGGAGAACTATGGCTACACCTTC.